This TCR beta chain is drawn from a study of blood T cell repertoires in COVID-19. Sequenced by immunoSEQ multiplex PCR; TCRdb stores in-frame clones only, minus some. The sample lists 80,000 to 100,000 clones; approximately 89% were seen once. The germline V and J ends were trimmed by 3 bases and 7 bases, with 18 bases remaining between them. Germline loops: CDR1 KGHSH, CDR2 LQKENI. This CDR3 is 15 amino acids long. The TCR originated in a man aged 45 to 65 with acute or convalescent COVID-19. The sequenced sample consisted of peripheral blood. The chain links TRBV18 to TRBJ1-1; no reliable D call. The CDR3 region is CASSPDRVGGGEAFF. In DNA form, the CDR3 reads TGTGCCAGCTCACCCGATCGTGTAGGCGGTGGTGAAGCTTTCTTT.